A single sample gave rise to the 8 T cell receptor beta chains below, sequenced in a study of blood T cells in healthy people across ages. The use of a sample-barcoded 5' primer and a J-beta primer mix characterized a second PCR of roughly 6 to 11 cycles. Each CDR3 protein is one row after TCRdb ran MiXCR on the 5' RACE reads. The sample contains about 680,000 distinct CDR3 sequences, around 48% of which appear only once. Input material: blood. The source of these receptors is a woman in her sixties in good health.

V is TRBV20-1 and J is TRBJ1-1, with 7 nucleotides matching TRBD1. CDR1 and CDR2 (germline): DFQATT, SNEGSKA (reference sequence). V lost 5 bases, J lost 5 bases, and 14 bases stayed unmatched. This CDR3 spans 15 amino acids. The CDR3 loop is CSAPDRRRGGTEAFF. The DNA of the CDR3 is TGCAGTGCTCCGGACAGGCGCCGGGGAGGGACTGAAGCTTTCTTT.

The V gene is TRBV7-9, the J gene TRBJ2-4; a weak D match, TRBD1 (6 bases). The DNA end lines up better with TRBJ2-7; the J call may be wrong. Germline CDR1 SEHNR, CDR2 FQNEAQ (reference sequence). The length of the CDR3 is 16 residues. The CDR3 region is CASSLSLGTFFYEQYF. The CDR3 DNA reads TGTGCCAGCAGCTTAAGCCTAGGGACATTTTTCTACGAGCAGTACTTC.

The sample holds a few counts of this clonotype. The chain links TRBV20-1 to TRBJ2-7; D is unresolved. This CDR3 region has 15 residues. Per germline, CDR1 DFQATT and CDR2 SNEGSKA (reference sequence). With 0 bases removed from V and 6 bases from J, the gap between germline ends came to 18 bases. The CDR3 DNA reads TGCAGTGCTAGAGATCCCAGTACGGGCTCGGGCGAGCAGTACTTC. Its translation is CSARDPSTGSGEQYF.

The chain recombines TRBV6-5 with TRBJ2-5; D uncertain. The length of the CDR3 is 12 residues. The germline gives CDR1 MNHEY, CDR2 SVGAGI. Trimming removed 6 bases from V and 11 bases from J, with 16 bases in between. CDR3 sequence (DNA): TGTGCCAGCAGCGTATTATCCGGTGAGCAGTACTTC. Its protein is CASSVLSGEQYF.

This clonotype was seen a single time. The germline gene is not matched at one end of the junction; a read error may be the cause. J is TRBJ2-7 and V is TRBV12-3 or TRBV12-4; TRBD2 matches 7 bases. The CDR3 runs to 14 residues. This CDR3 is CASGLTGGTYEQYF. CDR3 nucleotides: TGTGCCAGCGGTTTGACGGGGGGAACCTACGAGCAGTACTTC.

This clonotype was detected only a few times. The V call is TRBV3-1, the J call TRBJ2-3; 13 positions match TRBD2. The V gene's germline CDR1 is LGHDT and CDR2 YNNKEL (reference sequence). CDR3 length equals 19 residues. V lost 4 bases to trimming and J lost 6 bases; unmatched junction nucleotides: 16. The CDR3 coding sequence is TGTGCCAGCAGCCCGGATCCGGGGACTAGCGGGACGGGAAGGGATACGCAGTATTTT. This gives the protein CASSPDPGTSGTGRDTQYF.

The CDR3 DNA is TGCAGTGCTAGAGATTCCCTAAGGGGGTCCGCGGAGCAGTTCTTC. This encodes CSARDSLRGSAEQFF. This sequence joins TRBV20-1 and TRBJ2-7; maybe TRBD1 (6 bases). The J call is uncertain, as TRBJ2-1 better fits the DNA end. The CDR3 runs 15 residues. Looked up from germline, CDR1 is DFQATT and CDR2 is SNEGSKA (reference sequence).

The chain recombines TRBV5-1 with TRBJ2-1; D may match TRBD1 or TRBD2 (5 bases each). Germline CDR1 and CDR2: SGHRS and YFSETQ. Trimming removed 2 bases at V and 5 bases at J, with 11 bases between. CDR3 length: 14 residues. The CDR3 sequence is CASSFTGPNNEQFF. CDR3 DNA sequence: TGCGCCAGCAGCTTTACGGGGCCTAACAATGAGCAGTTCTTC.